The clone carrying this T cell receptor (beta chain) was seen many times. The data were obtained in a study of human T cells and chemical hapten exposure. In the study overall: Each patient's scalp received weekly diphenylcyclopropenone throughout the approximately 24-week study.

Time point defined: pre-sensitization, week 0. Treatment indicated: therapeutic diphenylcyclopropenone sensitization with weekly scalp DPC. Unique molecular identifiers were linked by the library to individual cDNA molecules. Using its own MiXCR run on the RACE reads, TCRdb lists one record per CDR3 protein. Seen here are under 90,000 distinct CDR3 sequences, 9.6% observed once, and the top ten hold more than 3%. The sequenced sample was whole blood, obtained in connection with sensitization to the hapten diphenylcyclopropenone (DPC). The receptor's source is a woman aged 40 to 50 with alopecia areata. Some clones in this sample may be carry-over from other donors' samples.

As DNA, the CDR3 is TGTGCCAGCAGCCTAGGACCAGGGGCGAGGAACGAGCAGTACTTC. Its protein is CASSLGPGARNEQYF. The chain links TRBV9 to TRBJ2-7; D may be TRBD1 (6 bases). The CDR3 consists of 15 residues. V lost 4 bases and J 5 bases, leaving 19 bases between the germline ends. The germline CDR1 and CDR2 sequences are SGDLS and YYNGEE.